The entry that follows covers one T cell receptor (beta chain) sequence. The CDR3 loop spans 14 amino acids. V was cut by 3 bases and J by 5 bases, with 8 bases left in between. Germline V CDR1 and CDR2: SEHNR, FQNEAQ (reference sequence). Per the authors' pipeline: Reference gene primer amplification in the assay estimated nucleated cell counts. Data came from immunoSEQ multiplex PCR; TCRdb stores just in-frame clones and leaves some out. That table gives V, J and clone size, and the DNA gave D and trimming. The data show hundreds of thousands of clones, with 86% seen just once and 1.4% held by the top ten. This sample was included in a study of blood T cell repertoires in COVID-19. Overall study: From T cells, B-cell-depleted T cells, or PBMCs came the material, which was cDNA or gDNA.

Sequenced material: peripheral blood. This receptor was identified in a woman in her twenties or thirties with active or convalescent COVID-19. This chain links TRBV7-9 with TRBJ1-6; D gene unclear. The CDR3 region is CASSFNQNNSPLHF. The CDR3 nucleotides read TGTGCCAGCAGCTTTAACCAGAATAATTCACCCCTCCACTTT.